The TCR beta chain under discussion was sequenced for a study of regulatory and conventional T cells in RAG deficiency. Broader study findings: Compared with controls, unique Treg TCR beta sequences dropped about 110-fold in Omenn syndrome and CID/AS. Shorter CDR3s in all patient subsets; >90% Treg-Tconv overlap in Omenn.

This clone occurred once. Its target is not known. TCRdb's table, derived via immunoSEQ multiplex PCR, lists solely in-frame clones and lacks some. The table has some 23,000 clones, 85% to 95% seen once. The sorted conventional CD4+ T cells were CD25-low and CD127-high, with genomic DNA sequenced. The sample was also reused in another study, on regulatory T cells. This second study notes: The PCR used 52 TRBV and 13 TRBJ primers. Patient repertoires had restricted TRB V-J pairs and skewed V and J usage, most in Tregs.

The origin of this receptor is a human donor in good health. Sequences were obtained from CD4+ T cells sorted from blood.

DNA for the CDR3: TGTGCCAGGTGGGGGAATGGCTACACCTTC. Translated: CARWGNGYTF. This chain links TRBV6-4 with TRBJ1-2; TRBD1 might be the D (5 bases). Trimming cost V 9 bases and J 6 bases, with 8 bases left between them. Germline CDR1 is MRHNA and CDR2 is SNTAGT. The length of the CDR3 is 10 residues.